This T cell receptor beta chain is drawn from a study of cytomegalovirus exposure and HLA in healthy donors. Note on this clone: Its specificity is unknown.

Use of 60 Vbeta and 13 Jbeta primers characterized the PCR. Some clones are missing from TCRdb's copy, which holds only in-frame ones; the method was immunoSEQ multiplex PCR. The repertoire holds about 110,000 clones, with roughly 70% as singletons. Overall study results and limits: Per a later analysis, HLA-associated TCR beta chains showed more clonal expansion than other, equally common TCR beta chains. A missense variant in DCLRE1C was later tied to TCR beta V- and J-gene trimming.

V lost 2 bases, J lost 0 bases, and 8 bases stayed unmatched. Germline values: CDR1 MNHNS, CDR2 SASEGT. The CDR3 contains 17 residues. The receptor was isolated from a man aged 35-49 years in good health and CMV-seronegative. Specimen: PBMCs. The chain recombines TRBV6-1 with TRBJ2-7, with 9 bases matching TRBD2. This chain's CDR3 is CASSESVAGAYSYEQYF. CDR3 in DNA: TGTGCCAGCAGTGAATCGGTAGCGGGGGCCTACTCCTACGAGCAGTACTTC.